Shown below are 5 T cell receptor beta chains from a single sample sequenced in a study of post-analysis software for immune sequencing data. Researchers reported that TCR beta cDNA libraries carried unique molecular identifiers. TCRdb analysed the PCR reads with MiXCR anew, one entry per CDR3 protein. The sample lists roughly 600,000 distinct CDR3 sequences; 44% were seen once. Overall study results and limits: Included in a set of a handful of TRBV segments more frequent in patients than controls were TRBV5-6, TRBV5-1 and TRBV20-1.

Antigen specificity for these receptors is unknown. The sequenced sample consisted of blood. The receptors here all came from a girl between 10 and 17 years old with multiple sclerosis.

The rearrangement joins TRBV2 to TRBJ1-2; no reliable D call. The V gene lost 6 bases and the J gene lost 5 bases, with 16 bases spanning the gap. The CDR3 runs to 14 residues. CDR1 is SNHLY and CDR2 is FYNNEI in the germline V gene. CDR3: CASRQNLLGYGYTF. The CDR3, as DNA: TGTGCCAGCAGACAGAACCTTCTGGGGTATGGCTACACCTTC.

The CDR3 protein is CASSAQGAWQPQHF. CDR3 coding DNA: TGTGCCAGCAGTGCGCAGGGGGCCTGGCAGCCCCAGCATTTT. J is TRBJ1-5 and V is TRBV27; TRBD1 matches 8 bases. The CDR3 is made up of 14 amino acids. V was pared by 5 bases and J by 7 bases, with 7 bases of the junction left unmatched. Germline assignment: CDR1 MNHEY and CDR2 SMNVEV (reference sequence).

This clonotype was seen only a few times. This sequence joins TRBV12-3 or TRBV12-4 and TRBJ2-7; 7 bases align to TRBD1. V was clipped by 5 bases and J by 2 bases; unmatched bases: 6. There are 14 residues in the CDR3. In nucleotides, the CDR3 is TGTGCCAGCAGTGATAACAGGGGACCCTACGAGCAGTACTTC. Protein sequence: CASSDNRGPYEQYF.

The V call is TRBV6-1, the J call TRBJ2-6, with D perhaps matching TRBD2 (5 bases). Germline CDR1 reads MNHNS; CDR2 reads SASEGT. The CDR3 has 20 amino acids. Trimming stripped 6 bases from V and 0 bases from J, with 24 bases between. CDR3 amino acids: CASSPRHLASEGSGANVLTF. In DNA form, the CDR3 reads TGTGCCAGCAGCCCAAGACACCTCGCCAGCGAGGGCTCTGGGGCCAACGTCCTGACTTTC.

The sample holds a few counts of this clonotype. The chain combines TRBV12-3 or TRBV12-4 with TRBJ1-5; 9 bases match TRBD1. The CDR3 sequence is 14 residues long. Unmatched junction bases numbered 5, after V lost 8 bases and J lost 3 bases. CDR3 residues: CASATGGDNQPQHF. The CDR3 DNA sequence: TGTGCCAGCGCGACAGGGGGAGACAATCAGCCCCAGCATTTT.